The entry below describes one T cell receptor (beta chain). The data are from a study of blood T cell repertoires in COVID-19. Measured with immunoSEQ multiplex PCR; TCRdb has only the in-frame clones, and not every one. This table has 87,000 or so clones, 80% to 85% appearing once. Germline CDR1 is SGHAT and CDR2 is FQNNGV. The CDR3 extends over 13 amino acids. The germline V and J ends were trimmed by 1 base and 6 bases, with 8 bases remaining between them. This rearrangement joins TRBV11-2 to TRBJ2-3, with D perhaps matching TRBD2 (5 bases). Sequences were obtained from peripheral blood. This receptor was identified in a woman over 75 with active or convalescent COVID-19. CDR3 protein: CASSLGQRDTQYF. CDR3 in DNA: TGTGCCAGCAGCTTAGGGCAGCGGGATACGCAGTATTTT.